The 27 T cell receptor beta chains in this list originate from one sample, sequenced in a study of Graves' ophthalmopathy and Graves' hyperthyroidism. RNA transcripts were the source from which TCR beta CDR3 regions were amplified. The workflow started with a first-round RT-PCR run with HTBI primers and then moved on to a second-round multiplex PCR. TCRdb analysed the multiplex PCR reads with MiXCR anew, one entry per CDR3 protein. This table holds hundreds of thousands of distinct CDR3 sequences, about 24% found once. The sample comprised peripheral blood. The receptors stem from a young woman with stable Graves' hyperthyroidism. Some clones in this sample may be carry-over from other donors' samples.

This chain joins TRBV12-3 or TRBV12-4 and TRBJ2-7; D not resolved. The CDR3 has 13 amino acids. Trimming shortened V by 3 bases and J by 10 bases, and 16 bases separated the two germline ends. CDR3 region: CASSFAFSSDQYF. CDR3 nucleotides: TGTGCCAGCAGTTTTGCGTTTTCCAGCGATCAGTACTTC.

This clonotype was seen only a few times. V usage is TRBV30 and J usage is TRBJ1-5, with D hard to call. Germline V gene data show CDR1 as GTSNPN and CDR2 as SVGIG (reference sequence). There are 15 residues in the CDR3. Trimming shortened V by 0 bases and J by 3 bases, and 12 bases separated the two germline ends. Here the CDR3 reads CAWSVETNHNQPQHF. The CDR3 nucleotides are TGTGCCTGGAGTGTAGAGACCAACCACAATCAGCCCCAGCATTTT.

This clonotype was detected ten times or more. The chain uses TRBV20-1 and TRBJ1-1; D gene ambiguous. Trimming took 8 bases from V and 4 from J, leaving 14 bases between them. The germline V gene encodes CDR1 DFQATT and CDR2 SNEGSKA (reference sequence). This CDR3 is built from 12 residues. In nucleotides, the CDR3 is TGCAGTCCCTACGGGCGGCGCACTGAAGCTTTCTTT. It yields the protein CSPYGRRTEAFF.

The V call is TRBV5-1, the J call TRBJ2-7; no clear D gene. Germline CDR1 and CDR2: SGHRS and YFSETQ. The CDR3 runs 14 residues. V lost 3 bases to trimming and J lost 1 base, with 11 bases between them. CDR3 coding DNA: TGCGCCAGCAGCTCCGCCGGACGATCCTACGAGCAGTACTTC. It yields the protein CASSSAGRSYEQYF.

This clonotype was detected only a few times. The chain couples TRBV5-1 to TRBJ1-5; D is unclear. CDR3 size: 15 residues. Trimming removed 2 bases at V and 4 bases at J, with 13 bases between. CDR1 and CDR2 from the germline V gene are SGHRS and YFSETQ. The CDR3 bases are TGCGCCAGCAGCTTATTTGGTGCCGAAAATCAGCCCCAGCATTTT. Protein sequence: CASSLFGAENQPQHF. Filled out from reference TRBV5-1 and TRBJ1-5, the complete variable domain reads KAGVTQTPRYLIKTRGQQVTLSCSPISGHRSVSWYQQTPGQGLQFLFEYFSETQRNKGNFPGRFSGRQFSNSRSEMNVSTLELGDSALYLCASSLFGAENQPQHFGDGTRLSIL.

This clonotype has ten or more counts. The chain uses TRBV28 and TRBJ2-7; D is unresolved. The CDR3 is 10 amino acids. Germline lookup yields CDR1 MDHEN and CDR2 SYDVKM. The CDR3 here is CASLGYEQYF. The CDR3 DNA follows: TGTGCTTCGCTGGGGTACGAGCAGTACTTC. Full variable domain (outside the CDR3, taken from reference TRBV28 and TRBJ2-7): DVKVTQSSRYLVKRTGEKVFLECVQDMDHENMFWYRQDPGLGLRLIYFSYDVKMKEKGDIPEGYSVSREKKERFSLILESASTNQTSMYLCASLGYEQYFGPGTRLTVT.

This clonotype has at least ten counts. The V gene is TRBV6-5, the J gene TRBJ1-6; D is possibly TRBD1 (5 bases). This CDR3 contains 15 residues. Trimming left V 2 bases short and J 4 bases short, with 9 bases between. Germline CDR1 and CDR2: MNHEY and SVGAGI. The CDR3 DNA is TGTGCCAGCAGTTACGGGACCCTTTATAATTCACCCCTCCACTTT. As protein: CASSYGTLYNSPLHF.

This clonotype was picked up one time. This sequence joins TRBV29-1 and TRBJ1-1, with D possibly TRBD1 on 6 matching bases. The CDR3 has 15 residues. Germline V gene lookup returns CDR1 SQVTM and CDR2 ANQGSEA. The V and J ends lost 4 bases and 0 bases respectively, with 15 bases between them. This chain's CDR3 is CSVGPGHGMNTEAFF. CDR3 DNA sequence: TGCAGCGTTGGACCGGGACACGGAATGAACACTGAAGCTTTCTTT.

This clonotype was found a few times. This sequence joins TRBV9 and TRBJ1-1; D is unresolved. Looked up from germline, CDR1 is SGDLS and CDR2 is YYNGEE. Trimming cost V 0 bases and J 0 bases, with 9 bases left between them. The CDR3 runs 15 residues. The CDR3 loop reads CASSVGAPMNTEAFF. The CDR3 bases are TGTGCCAGCAGCGTAGGGGCCCCTATGAACACTGAAGCTTTCTTT.

This clonotype was observed many times. The chain couples TRBV2 to TRBJ2-6, with 12 bases identical to TRBD2. Germline V gene lookup returns CDR1 SNHLY and CDR2 FYNNEI. The CDR3 extends over 18 amino acids. Germline trimming cut 4 bases from V and 3 bases from J; bases unmatched to any gene: 7. The CDR3 is CASSVGLAGRGGANVLTF. The CDR3 DNA sequence: TGTGCCAGCAGTGTAGGACTAGCGGGGAGAGGTGGGGCCAACGTCCTGACTTTC.

This clonotype was counted many times. The gene calls are TRBV6-1 and TRBJ2-2; D possibly corresponds to TRBD1 (6 bases). Germline V gives CDR1 MNHNS, CDR2 SASEGT. V was clipped by 4 bases and J by 1 base, with 10 bases between them. This CDR3 is 15 amino acids long. CDR3 protein: CASSVDRLNTGELFF. The CDR3 coding sequence is TGTGCCAGCAGTGTGGACAGATTGAACACCGGGGAGCTGTTTTTT.

The CDR3 sequence: CASGTGVGDQPQHF. The CDR3 DNA follows: TGTGCCAGCGGAACAGGGGTTGGCGATCAGCCCCAGCATTTT. This sequence joins TRBV6-1 and TRBJ1-5, with 7 bases aligning to TRBD1. CDR1 and CDR2 (germline): MNHNS, SASEGT. The trim removed 8 bases at V and 5 bases at J, leaving 9 bases unmatched. This CDR3 has 14 amino acids.

This clonotype was seen repeatedly, ten times or more. This sequence joins TRBV19 and TRBJ1-2; possibly TRBD1 for D (5 bases). V lost 7 bases, J lost 2 bases, and 8 bases lay in between. Germline CDR1 and CDR2: LNHDA and SQIVND (reference sequence). The CDR3 has 12 residues. CDR3 sequence (DNA): TGTGCCAGTACCGGGACCAACTATGGCTACACCTTC. Translation: CASTGTNYGYTF.

In this sample, this clonotype turned up many times. The rearrangement links TRBV11-2 to TRBJ2-6, with D hard to call. Germline V CDR1 and CDR2: SGHAT, FQNNGV. V dropped 5 bases and J dropped 2 bases, with 7 bases sitting between them. This CDR3 comprises 14 residues. The CDR3 region is CASSPLTGANVLTF. The CDR3 DNA sequence: TGTGCCAGCAGCCCCCTCACTGGGGCCAACGTCCTGACTTTC.

The table lists this clonotype with many counts. This chain connects TRBV6-1 to TRBJ1-6; no definite D call. Trimming took 0 bases from V and 10 from J, leaving 4 bases between them. The germline V gene has CDR1 MNHNS and CDR2 SASEGT. The CDR3 loop spans 12 amino acids. The CDR3 DNA follows: TGTGCCAGCAGTGAAGCAGACTCACCCCTCCACTTT. Protein: CASSEADSPLHF.

This clonotype was seen ten or more times. The chain recombines TRBV20-1 with TRBJ2-7, with 14 bases that match TRBD2. V lost 4 bases, J lost 5 bases, and 1 base stayed unmatched. The CDR3 spans 13 residues. Germline loops: CDR1 DFQATT, CDR2 SNEGSKA (reference sequence). As DNA, the CDR3 is TGCAGTGCTACGGGACTAGCGGGAGACGAGCAGTACTTC. Residues: CSATGLAGDEQYF.

J is TRBJ1-1 and V is TRBV27; 12 positions agree with TRBD1. There are 15 residues in the CDR3. Germline V lookup: CDR1 MNHEY, CDR2 SMNVEV (reference sequence). J gave up 8 bases and V 7 bases, and 11 bases lay outside the gene matches. The CDR3 coding sequence is TGTGCCAGCATCACAGACGGGGGACAGGGGGCGGAAGCTTTCTTT. This gives the protein CASITDGGQGAEAFF.

The table lists this clonotype with many counts. The CDR3 here is CASSLATRNTEAFF. The CDR3 nucleotides are TGTGCCAGCAGCTTAGCTACCAGGAACACTGAAGCTTTCTTT. This chain links TRBV7-2 with TRBJ1-1; D call uncertain. The CDR3 contains 14 residues. Germline V CDR1 and CDR2: SGHTA, FQGNSA. V was shortened by 0 bases and J by 1 base, with 6 bases between the two germline ends.

This clonotype appeared many times. The chain is built from TRBV20-1 and TRBJ2-7; D is undetermined. The length of the CDR3 is 14 residues. Germline V CDR1 and CDR2: DFQATT, SNEGSKA (reference sequence). V gave up 4 bases and J gave up 0 bases, with 13 bases separating them. The CDR3 sequence is CSAITPHRSYEQYF. The DNA for the CDR3 is TGCAGTGCTATTACCCCACACCGCTCCTACGAGCAGTACTTC.

The sample holds many counts of this clonotype. CDR3 residues: CASSGRLAGDRYEQYF. The CDR3 DNA follows: TGTGCCAGCAGTGGGCGACTAGCGGGAGATCGCTACGAGCAGTACTTC. The chain links TRBV28 to TRBJ2-7; 12 positions agree with TRBD2. CDR3 length equals 16 residues. Germline V lookup: CDR1 MDHEN, CDR2 SYDVKM. The V and J ends lost 5 bases and 3 bases, in that order; junction bases with no gene match: 8.

This clonotype was counted between two and nine times. Sequence at one end of the junction differs from germline and may be a read error. The rearrangement uses TRBV6-4 and TRBJ2-7; D not certain. Germline V gene data show CDR1 as MRHNA and CDR2 as SNTAGT. The CDR3 has 13 amino acids. The CDR3 DNA reads as TGTGCCAGCAGTGAAGCTCGGCCCTACGATCAGTACTTC. Translated: CASSEARPYDQYF.

This chain links TRBV20-1 with TRBJ2-5; 7 bases line up with TRBD1. Looked up from germline, CDR1 is DFQATT and CDR2 is SNEGSKA (reference sequence). The ends lost 5 bases at V and 5 bases at J; junction bases unmatched: 5. This CDR3 contains 12 residues. The CDR3 bases are TGCAGTGCTGTCAGGGGGATGGAGACCCAGTACTTC. This gives the protein CSAVRGMETQYF.

This clonotype was found many times. The J gene is TRBJ2-7, the V gene TRBV10-3; unclear D gene. This CDR3 is built from 12 residues. The V and J ends lost 2 bases and 12 bases respectively, with 14 bases between them. The germline V gene encodes CDR1 ENHRY and CDR2 SYGVKD. CDR3 nucleotides: TGTGCCATCAGTGAGATGGAACAAACCTTGTACTTC. This encodes CAISEMEQTLYF.

This clonotype showed up just a few times. The V and J genes are TRBV28 and TRBJ2-3; TRBD2 might be the D (6 bases). Looked up from germline, CDR1 is MDHEN and CDR2 is SYDVKM. Between the trimmed V and J ends, which lost 5 bases and 2 bases, there was a span of 11 bases. CDR3 size: 14 residues. The DNA of the CDR3 is TGTGCCAGCAGTACTAGCAGTCTCACAGATACGCAGTATTTT. Translation: CASSTSSLTDTQYF.

In its sample, this clonotype was seen many times. This chain joins TRBV11-2 and TRBJ2-1; D gene unclear. The CDR3 loop spans 13 amino acids. Germline V gene sequence: CDR1 SGHAT, CDR2 FQNNGV. Trimming cost V 4 bases and J 5 bases, with 9 bases left between them. The CDR3 DNA reads as TGTGCCAGCAGCTCCAGAAGCCACAATGAGCAGTTCTTC. Amino acids: CASSSRSHNEQFF.

Many counts were recorded for this clonotype. The rearrangement links TRBV4-1 to TRBJ1-2; 7 positions match TRBD1. Trimming at V came to 2 bases and at J to 2 bases, leaving 2 bases not matched to a gene. The CDR3 has 14 amino acids. From germline, CDR1 is MGHRA and CDR2 YSYEKL. As DNA, the CDR3 is TGCGCCAGCAGCCAATCGACAGGGAACTATGGCTACACCTTC. Translated, it gives CASSQSTGNYGYTF.

As for this clonotype: This may come from a read error, since a much larger clone is one base off. This chain uses TRBV5-1 with TRBJ1-1, with D maybe TRBD1 (5 bases). The CDR3 is 12 residues long. Germline CDR1 SGHRS, CDR2 YFSETQ. The CDR3 DNA follows: TGCGCCAGCAGCTTGAAGGGGTCTGAAGCTTGCTTT. This codes for CASSLKGSEACF.